Here is one T cell receptor (beta chain) with its context. This clonotype was found many times. Its binding antigen is unknown. Per-base qualities were not stored, and no clone one base away is much larger. The CDR3, from cysteine to phenylalanine, totals 12 residues. Kept here is only the CDR3 DNA, which spans 36 bases and is read in frame from base 1. From a lookup of the germline V gene (reference sequence), CDR1 and CDR2 are MNHNY and SVGAGI. The V end loses 6 bases and the J end loses 4 bases, and a stretch of 10 bases separates them. This entry belongs to a study of read filtering for tumor transcriptome and immune sequencing (dated by TCRdb to the early 2020s). In terms of the full investigation: The cohort consisted of 17 to 20 male and some 15 female patients, with a mean age of about 64 years and an age range of roughly 40 to 85. Per sample, about 3.5 to 10.27 million TCR-region mapped reads were obtained with IR-seq, compared with only roughly 80 to 1,300 with RNA-seq. Whole-transcriptome libraries were prepared with the TruSeq RNA Access Library Prep Kit after DNase treatment. By revised international staging, eight or nine patients were R-ISS I, about 15 were R-ISS II and roughly 7 were R-ISS III. One main goal was a read-filtering strategy for immune repertoire data, in particular deciding whether clonotypes backed by only one read should be removed. TCR repertoires obtained by targeted immune repertoire sequencing and by bulk whole-transcriptome sequencing performed on the same bone marrow samples were compared. On the study overall, not on this receptor specifically: The sorted CD138-negative fraction was a mixed bone marrow immune population, not purified T cells. Single-read clonotypes made up 80% to 90% of clonotypes but only roughly 3.6% of total reads in IR-seq, compared with approximately 70% of clonotypes and 35% to 55% of reads in RNA-seq. Compared with RNA-seq, IR-seq captured clonotypes at much higher depth and more reliably, and a smaller IR-seq throughput was enough to identify most shared clonotypes. The correlation between IR-seq and RNA-seq shared clonotype proportions was increased by removal of single-read clonotypes.

Starting from around 400 ng RNA, TCR libraries were constructed with the Immunoverse kit using molecular barcoded adaptors that cover the alpha/delta and beta/gamma chains. TCR library preparation was performed with the same RNA that was used for transcriptome sequencing. Sequencing of the TCR libraries was done on an Illumina HiSeq 4000 with 2 x 150 cycles. In the source study's methods: With MiXCR, TCR reads were aligned to human V, D, J and C references and assembled into CDR3 clonotypes, with quality filtering and error correction included. Clonotype counts and gene usage diversity were analyzed with the tcR package in R. Raw mapping reads were checked after the RNA-seq reads had been mapped by STAR aligner version 2.5.3a onto the human GRCh37 genome. To test how sequencing depth affected the clonotypes detected, IR-seq fastq files were randomly downsampled with Seqtk 1.3. Starting from the raw public reads, TCRdb applied fastp trimming at Q25, assembled clones with MiXCR and retained in-frame beta chains. For every CDR3 protein sequence, its rows merge into one entry that carries the most common genes and DNA. For this entry, the V and J calls and clone size follow TCRdb and not the study's own pipeline. The sample data list roughly 38,000 distinct CDR3 sequences, and around 15% of these were observed just once. The ten largest make up 5.5% to 8% of the sample.

Each patient had bone marrow sampled at the time of active disease. Isolation of bone marrow mononuclear cells was performed by Ficoll-Hypaque density gradient centrifugation. Myeloma plasma cells were removed and CD138-negative cells were collected by negative selection after labeling with CD138 magnetic microbeads on a MACS separator. Flow cytometry with CD138 antibodies on an Attune NxT was used to check how pure the isolated cells were. Total RNA was extracted using TRIzol reagent and was quantified on a NanoDrop spectrophotometer. Paired RNA-seq and IR-seq were performed on the CD138-negative bone marrow sample of each patient.

The sequenced sample was a population of CD138-negative cells sorted from bone marrow. The cell subset or site label, as the study defines it: bone marrow mononuclear cells depleted of CD138+ plasma/myeloma cells by negative magnetic selection. The sequence was collected from a donor at least 40 years old with multiple myeloma. The V and J genes are TRBV6-6 and TRBJ2-7; the D gene cannot be resolved reliably. The CDR3 region has the sequence CASRPSKYEQYF. The sequenced DNA: TGTGCCAGCAGGCCCTCGAAATACGAGCAGTACTTC.